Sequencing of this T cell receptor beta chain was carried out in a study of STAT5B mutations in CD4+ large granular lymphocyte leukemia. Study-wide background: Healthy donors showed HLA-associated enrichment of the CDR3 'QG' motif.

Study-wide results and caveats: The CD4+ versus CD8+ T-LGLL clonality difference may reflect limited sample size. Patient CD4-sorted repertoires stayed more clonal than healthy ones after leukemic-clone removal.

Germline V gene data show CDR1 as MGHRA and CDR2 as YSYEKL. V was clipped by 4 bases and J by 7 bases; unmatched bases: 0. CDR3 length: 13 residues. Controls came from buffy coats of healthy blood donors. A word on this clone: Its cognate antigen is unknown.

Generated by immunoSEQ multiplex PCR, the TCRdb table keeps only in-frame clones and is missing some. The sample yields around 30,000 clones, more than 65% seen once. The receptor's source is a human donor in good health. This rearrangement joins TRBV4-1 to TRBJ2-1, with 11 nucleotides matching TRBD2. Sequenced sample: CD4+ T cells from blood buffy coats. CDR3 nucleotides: TGCGCCAGCAGCCTAGCGGGGGGGAATGAGCAGTTCTTC. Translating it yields CASSLAGGNEQFF.